This TCR beta chain emerged from a study of blood T cell repertoires in COVID-19 (TCRdb year 2020). Concerning the study at large: Collaborator samples came from the United States, Italy and Spain and covered acute and convalescent phases of COVID-19. The prospective study material was composed of cDNA or gDNA derived from T cells, B-cell-depleted T cells, or PBMCs. The dataset comprised deeply sampled blood TCRbeta repertoires from subjects exposed to, actively infected with, or recovered from COVID-19. The repertoires were released in a freely available public database meant as a resource for research on the immune response to SARS-CoV-2. Samples came from the ongoing ImmuneRACE study (first 160 participants) plus 1,254 subjects from 6 global collaborators. Nearly every sample came with metadata listing a de-identified subject ID, COVID-19 status, age in years and sex. Where available, HLA class I and class II types were taken from metadata supplied by the sample provider and were not determined by assay-based typing. On the study overall, not on this receptor specifically: How much clinical and demographic metadata was included differed by source and by participant, and the metadata was provided uncurated.

Points on this clone: No antigen is known for it. Within one base of it there is no much larger clone, and no base qualities were kept.

TCRbeta CDR3 regions were amplified from genomic DNA by means of the immunoSEQ Assay, a bias-controlled multiplex PCR. As for how the authors treated the data: The number of nucleated cells in each sample was estimated by amplification of reference gene primers within the assay. To quantify the absolute abundance of each unique TCRbeta CDR3 rearrangement, sequence reads were collapsed and filtered. Productive Simpson clonality was computed per sample as the square root of Simpson's diversity index over productive rearrangements. TCRdb mirrors the immuneACCESS table, restricted to in-frame sequences. Some clones are absent from its copies; in checked studies, under half trace to an unresolved V gene, and the reason for the others is unknown. Clone size and V and J calls were adopted from that table, with D and trimming inferred from the DNA. A total of roughly 80,000 clones appear in this sample, 60% to 80% of them only once. More than 15% of the sample is in the top ten clones.

V and J lose 7 bases and 1 base, and a span of 14 bases separates them. The CDR3 starts with the cysteine, ends with the phenylalanine, and has 14 residues. Only the CDR3 DNA is retained, 42 bases long and in frame from the first base. Sequences SQVTM (CDR1) and ANQGSEA (CDR2) are obtained from the germline V gene. Collaborating institutions collected whole blood in K2EDTA tubes following their own protocols. Collaborator samples were shipped for TCRbeta analysis as frozen whole blood, isolated PBMCs, or DNA extracted from either sample type. The sequenced sample consisted of peripheral blood. The chain joins TRBV29-1 to TRBJ1-5, and perhaps TRBD1 as D gene, on 6 matching bases. This TCR was sampled from a man aged 65-85 years with active or convalescent COVID-19. CDR3 loop: CSAQGVGSNQPQHF. The DNA sequence is TGCAGCGCACAGGGAGTCGGAAGCAATCAGCCCCAGCATTTT.